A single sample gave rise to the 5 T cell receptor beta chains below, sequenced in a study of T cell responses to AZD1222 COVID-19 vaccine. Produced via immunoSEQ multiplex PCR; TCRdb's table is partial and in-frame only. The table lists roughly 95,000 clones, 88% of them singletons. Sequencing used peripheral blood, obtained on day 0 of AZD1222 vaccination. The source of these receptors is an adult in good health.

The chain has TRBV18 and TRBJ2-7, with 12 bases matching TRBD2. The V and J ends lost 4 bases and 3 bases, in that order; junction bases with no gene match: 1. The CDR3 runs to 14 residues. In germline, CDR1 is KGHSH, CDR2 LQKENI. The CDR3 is CASSQLAGGYEQYF. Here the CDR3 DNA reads TGTGCCAGCTCACAACTAGCGGGAGGCTACGAGCAGTACTTC. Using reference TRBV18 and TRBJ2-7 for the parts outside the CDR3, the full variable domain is NAGVMQNPRHLVRRRGQEARLRCSPMKGHSHVYWYRQLPEEGLKFMVYLQKENIIDESGMPKERFSAEFPKEGPSILRIQQVVRGDSAAYFCASSQLAGGYEQYFGPGTRLTVT.

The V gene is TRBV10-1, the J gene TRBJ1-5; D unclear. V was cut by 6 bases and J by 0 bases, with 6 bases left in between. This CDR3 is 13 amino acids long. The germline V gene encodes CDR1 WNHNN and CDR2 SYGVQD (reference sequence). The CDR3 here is CASSQDSNQPQHF. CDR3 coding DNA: TGCGCCAGCAGCCAAGATAGCAATCAGCCCCAGCATTTT.

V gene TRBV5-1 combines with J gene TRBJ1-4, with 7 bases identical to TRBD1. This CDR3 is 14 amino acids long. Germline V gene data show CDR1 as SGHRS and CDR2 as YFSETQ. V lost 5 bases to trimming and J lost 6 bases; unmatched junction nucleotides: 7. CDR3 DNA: TGCGCCAGCAGATTAGGGGGCGTTTATGAAAAACTGTTTTTT. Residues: CASRLGGVYEKLFF. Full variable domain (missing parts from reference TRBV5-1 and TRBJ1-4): KAGVTQTPRYLIKTRGQQVTLSCSPISGHRSVSWYQQTPGQGLQFLFEYFSETQRNKGNFPGRFSGRQFSNSRSEMNVSTLELGDSALYLCASRLGGVYEKLFFGSGTQLSVL.

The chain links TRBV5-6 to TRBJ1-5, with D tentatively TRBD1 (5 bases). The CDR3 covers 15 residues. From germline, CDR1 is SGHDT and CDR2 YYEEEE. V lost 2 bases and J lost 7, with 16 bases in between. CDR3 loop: CASSLTVNRGQPQHF. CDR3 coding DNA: TGTGCCAGCAGCTTAACGGTTAATCGGGGGCAGCCCCAGCATTTT. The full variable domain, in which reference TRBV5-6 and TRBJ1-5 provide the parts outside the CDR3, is DAGVTQSPTHLIKTRGQQVTLRCSPKSGHDTVSWYQQALGQGPQFIFQYYEEEERQRGNFPDRFSGHQFPNYSSELNVNALLLGDSALYLCASSLTVNRGQPQHFGDGTRLSIL.

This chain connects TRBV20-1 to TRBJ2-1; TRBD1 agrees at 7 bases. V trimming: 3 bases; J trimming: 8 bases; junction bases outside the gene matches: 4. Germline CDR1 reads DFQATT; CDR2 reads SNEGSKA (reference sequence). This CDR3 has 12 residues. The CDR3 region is CSASRGGDEQFF. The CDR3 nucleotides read TGCAGTGCTAGTAGAGGGGGCGATGAGCAGTTCTTC.